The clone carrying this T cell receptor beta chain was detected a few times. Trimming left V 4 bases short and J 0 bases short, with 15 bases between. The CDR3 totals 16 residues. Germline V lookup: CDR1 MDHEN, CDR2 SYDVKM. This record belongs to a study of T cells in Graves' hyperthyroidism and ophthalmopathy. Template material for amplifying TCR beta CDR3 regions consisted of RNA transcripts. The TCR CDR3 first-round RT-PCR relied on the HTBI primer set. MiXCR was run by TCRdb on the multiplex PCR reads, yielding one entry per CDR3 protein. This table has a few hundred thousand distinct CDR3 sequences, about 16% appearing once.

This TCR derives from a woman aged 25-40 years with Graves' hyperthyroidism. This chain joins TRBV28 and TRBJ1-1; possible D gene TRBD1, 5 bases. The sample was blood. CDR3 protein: CASSWDRRSMNTEAFF. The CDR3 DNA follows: TGTGCCAGCAGTTGGGACCGACGGAGTATGAACACTGAAGCTTTCTTT.